The entry that follows covers one T cell receptor beta chain sequence. Reverse transcription of roughly 0.45 to 1 ug RNA was performed with random hexamers. A multiplex approach, immunoSEQ multiplex PCR, amplified TCR beta CDR3 across 54 Vbeta and 13 Jbeta. MiXCR, applied by TCRdb to the immunoSEQ multiplex PCR reads, yields one record per CDR3 protein. The repertoire consists of under 80,000 distinct CDR3 sequences, with roughly 94% occurring once and the leading ten covering 0.35% to 0.5%. Peripheral blood CD8+ and CD4+ T cells were profiled by TCR beta sequencing. The multiple sclerosis controls comprised treatment-naive patients whose relapsing-remitting disease was stable or active. The authors negatively isolated CD8+ and CD4+ T cells and FACS-enriched TEMRA cells. The data originate from a study of CD8 T cells in Susac syndrome. Trimming shortened V by 5 bases and J by 0 bases, and 14 bases separated the two germline ends. Per the germline V gene, CDR1 is SEHNR and CDR2 is FQNEAQ (reference sequence). This CDR3 is 16 amino acids long.

This clonotype was sampled from a human donor with multiple sclerosis. What was sequenced was CD8+ T cells from PBMCs. The chain recombines TRBV7-9 with TRBJ1-5; D unresolved. CDR3 in amino acids: CASSPLGPTSNQPQHF. For the CDR3, the DNA is TGTGCCAGCAGCCCTCTAGGGCCAACTAGCAATCAGCCCCAGCATTTT. Combining the CDR3 with reference TRBV7-9 and TRBJ1-5 gives the whole variable domain DTGVSQNPRHKITKRGQNVTFRCDPISEHNRLYWYRQTLGQGPEFLTYFQNEAQLEKSRLLSDRFSAERPKGSFSTLEIQRTEQGDSAMYLCASSPLGPTSNQPQHFGDGTRLSIL.